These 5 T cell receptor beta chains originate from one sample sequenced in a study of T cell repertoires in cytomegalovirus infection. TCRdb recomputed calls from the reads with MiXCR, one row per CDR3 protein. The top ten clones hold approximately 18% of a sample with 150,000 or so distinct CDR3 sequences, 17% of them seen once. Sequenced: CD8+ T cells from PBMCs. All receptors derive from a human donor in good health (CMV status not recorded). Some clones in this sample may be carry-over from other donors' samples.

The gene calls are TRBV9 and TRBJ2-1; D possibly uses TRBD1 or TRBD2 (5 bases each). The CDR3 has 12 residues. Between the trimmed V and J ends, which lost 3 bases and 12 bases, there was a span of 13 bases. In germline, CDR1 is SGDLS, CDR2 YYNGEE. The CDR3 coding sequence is TGTGCCAGCAGCGGAGGGGCCGAGGGGCAGTTCTTC. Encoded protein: CASSGGAEGQFF.

The CDR3 sequence: CASSEWSTSGGAAYNEQFF. DNA for the CDR3: TGTGCCAGCAGTGAATGGAGTACTAGCGGGGGGGCAGCCTACAATGAGCAGTTCTTC. The chain employs TRBV2 and TRBJ2-1, with 13 bases that match TRBD2. J lost 2 bases, V lost 2 bases, and 9 bases had no gene match. The germline V gene encodes CDR1 SNHLY and CDR2 FYNNEI. This CDR3 has 19 amino acids.

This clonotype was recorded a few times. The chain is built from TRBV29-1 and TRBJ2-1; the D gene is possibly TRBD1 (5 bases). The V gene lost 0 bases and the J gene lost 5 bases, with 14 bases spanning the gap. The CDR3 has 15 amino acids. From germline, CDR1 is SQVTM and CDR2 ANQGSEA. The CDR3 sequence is CSVEDRSGFDNEQFF. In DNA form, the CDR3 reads TGCAGCGTTGAAGATCGGTCAGGGTTCGACAATGAGCAGTTCTTC.

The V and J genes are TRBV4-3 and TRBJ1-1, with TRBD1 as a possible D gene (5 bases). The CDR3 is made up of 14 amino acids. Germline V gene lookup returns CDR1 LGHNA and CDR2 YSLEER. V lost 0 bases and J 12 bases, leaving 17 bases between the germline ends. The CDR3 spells CASSQDIRQSLTFF. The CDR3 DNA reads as TGCGCCAGCAGCCAAGATATAAGACAGTCGCTGACTTTCTTT.

In DNA form, the CDR3 reads TGTGCCAGCAGCCAAGTAGCGGGAGGGAGCACAGATACGCAGTATTTT. It specifies CASSQVAGGSTDTQYF. V is TRBV14 and J is TRBJ2-3; TRBD2 aligns across 11 bases. The CDR3 contains 16 residues. Germline V CDR1 and CDR2: SGHDN, FVKESK. V was pared by 1 base and J by 0 bases, with 0 bases of the junction left unmatched.